Below are 6 T cell receptor beta chains sequenced from a single sample in a study of early stage breast cancer tumors. Clones were read by immunoSEQ multiplex PCR, and TCRdb kept only the in-frame ones, dropping some. The sample has tens of thousands of clones, approximately 84% seen once. The source material was blood. Receptors were obtained from a person aged 45-60 years with breast cancer.

V is TRBV2 and J is TRBJ2-3; weak D call: TRBD1 (7 bases). The CDR3 has 14 amino acids. CDR1 is SNHLY and CDR2 is FYNNEI in the germline V gene. V lost 7 bases, J lost 4 bases, and 15 bases lay in between. CDR3 protein: CASNRQGGADTQYF. The CDR3 nucleotides are TGTGCCAGCAACAGGCAGGGGGGAGCAGATACGCAGTATTTT. The whole variable domain, remainder taken from reference TRBV2 and TRBJ2-3, is EPEVTQTPSHQVTQMGQEVILRCVPISNHLYFYWYRQILGQKVEFLVSFYNNEISEKSEIFDDQFSVERPDGSNFTLKIRSTKLEDSAMYFCASNRQGGADTQYFGPGTRLTVL.

This sequence joins TRBV13 and TRBJ1-2, with 7 bases matching TRBD1. This CDR3 is built from 12 residues. Germline lookup yields CDR1 PRHDT and CDR2 FYEKMQ (reference sequence). The ends lost 4 bases at V and 7 bases at J; junction bases unmatched: 3. The CDR3 loop reads CASSSTGVGYTF. The CDR3 DNA is TGTGCCAGCAGCTCAACAGGGGTTGGCTACACCTTC.

The chain links TRBV7-9 to TRBJ1-4, with a possible D match to TRBD1 (6 bases). V was clipped by 4 bases and J by 7 bases, with 19 bases between them. CDR1 is SEHNR and CDR2 is FQNEAQ in the germline V gene (reference sequence). This CDR3 region has 16 residues. In DNA, the CDR3 is TGTGCCAGCAGCTACGGACAGACGATGGGGAGTGAAAAACTGTTTTTT. As protein: CASSYGQTMGSEKLFF. Full variable domain (remainder filled in from reference TRBV7-9 and TRBJ1-4): DTGVSQNPRHKITKRGQNVTFRCDPISEHNRLYWYRQTLGQGPEFLTYFQNEAQLEKSRLLSDRFSAERPKGSFSTLEIQRTEQGDSAMYLCASSYGQTMGSEKLFFGSGTQLSVL.

This clone was found once. Here the CDR3 DNA reads TGTGCCAGCAGCTTGAAGGGGCAGAGCAAAAACATTCAGTACTTC. It is translated as CASSLKGQSKNIQYF. The V call is TRBV5-8, the J call TRBJ2-4; a possible D gene is TRBD1 (5 bases). Germline V gene lookup returns CDR1 SGHTS and CDR2 YDEGEE. The CDR3 is 15 residues long. V was shortened by 1 base and J by 3 bases, with 11 bases between the two germline ends.

The CDR3, as DNA: TGTGCCAGCAGTGTACGGGTGAACACTGAAGCTTTCTTT. Translating gives CASSVRVNTEAFF. This chain joins TRBV6-4 and TRBJ1-1; no reliable D call. Trimming removed 4 bases at V and 0 bases at J, with 6 bases between. Germline lookup yields CDR1 MRHNA and CDR2 SNTAGT. The CDR3 is 13 residues long.

The V call is TRBV9, the J call TRBJ1-1; the D gene is possibly TRBD1 (6 bases). CDR1 and CDR2 from the germline V gene are SGDLS and YYNGEE. The CDR3 has 18 residues. V lost 4 bases and J lost 1, with 23 bases in between. This CDR3 reads CASSSGRGLGVTNTEAFF. The CDR3 nucleotides are TGTGCCAGCAGCTCAGGGAGGGGGTTGGGGGTCACGAACACTGAAGCTTTCTTT.